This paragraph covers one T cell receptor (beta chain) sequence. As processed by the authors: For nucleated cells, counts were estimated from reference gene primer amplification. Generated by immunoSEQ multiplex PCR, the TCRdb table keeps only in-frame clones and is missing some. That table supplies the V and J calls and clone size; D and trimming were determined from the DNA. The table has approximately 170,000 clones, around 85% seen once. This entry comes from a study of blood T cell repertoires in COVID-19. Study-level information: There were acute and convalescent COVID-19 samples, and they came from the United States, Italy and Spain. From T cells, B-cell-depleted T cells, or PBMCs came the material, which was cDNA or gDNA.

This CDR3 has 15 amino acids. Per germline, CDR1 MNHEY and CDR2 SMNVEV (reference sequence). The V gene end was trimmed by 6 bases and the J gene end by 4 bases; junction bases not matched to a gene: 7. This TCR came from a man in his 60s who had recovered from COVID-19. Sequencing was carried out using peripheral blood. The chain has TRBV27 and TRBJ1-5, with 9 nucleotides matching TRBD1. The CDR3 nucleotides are TGTGCCAGCAGGTCCTCGACAGGGGGTAATCAGCCCCAGCATTTT. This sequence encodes CASRSSTGGNQPQHF.